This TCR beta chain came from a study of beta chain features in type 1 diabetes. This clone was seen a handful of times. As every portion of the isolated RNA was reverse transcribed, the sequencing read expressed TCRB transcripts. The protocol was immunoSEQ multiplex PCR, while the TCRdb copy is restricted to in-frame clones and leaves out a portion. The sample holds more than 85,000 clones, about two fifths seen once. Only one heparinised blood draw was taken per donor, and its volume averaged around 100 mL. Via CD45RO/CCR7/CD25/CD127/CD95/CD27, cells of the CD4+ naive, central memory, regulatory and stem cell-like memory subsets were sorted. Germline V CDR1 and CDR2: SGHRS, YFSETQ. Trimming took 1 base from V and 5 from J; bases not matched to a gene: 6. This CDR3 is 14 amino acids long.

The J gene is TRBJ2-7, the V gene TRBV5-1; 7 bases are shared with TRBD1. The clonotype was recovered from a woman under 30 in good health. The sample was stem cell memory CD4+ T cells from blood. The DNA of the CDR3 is TGCGCCAGCAGCTTGACAGGGGAACAAGACGAGCAGTACTTC. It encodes CASSLTGEQDEQYF.